The entry that follows covers one T cell receptor (beta chain) sequence. The antigen is unknown. These data originate in a study of T-cell reconstitution after alpha-beta-depleted transplantation in children. Notes on the study in general: After transplant, high TCRbeta diversity at day 60 in some patients arose from surviving recipient T cells and thymic progenitors. T-cell numbers and diversity, one year after transplant, stemmed largely from T cells that were newly produced. Several hundred graft clones that had expanded were reportedly the source of alpha-beta T cells about two months after transplant.

The CDR3 sequence is 17 residues long. With V trimmed by 10 bases and J by 5 bases, 21 bases remained unmatched. The germline V gene has CDR1 SEHNR and CDR2 FQNEAQ (reference sequence). TCRbeta library construction was performed incorporating unique molecular identifiers. One entry per CDR3 protein, called by TCRdb with MiXCR from the PCR reads. The sample yields approximately 1,000,000 distinct CDR3 sequences, 25% to 35% seen once. The material was PBMCs, mostly from graft donor cells, obtained 360 days after TCRalphabeta/CD19-depleted stem cell transplant. This clonotype was sampled from a boy under two years old who had a stem cell transplant for SCID, so the T cells may come from the graft donor. V is TRBV7-9 and J is TRBJ2-5, with TRBD1 matching over 8 bases. The CDR3 nucleotides are TGTGCCACTACGACCGTCCCACCGGACAGGGCGCAGGAGACCCAGTACTTC. This translates into CATTTVPPDRAQETQYF.